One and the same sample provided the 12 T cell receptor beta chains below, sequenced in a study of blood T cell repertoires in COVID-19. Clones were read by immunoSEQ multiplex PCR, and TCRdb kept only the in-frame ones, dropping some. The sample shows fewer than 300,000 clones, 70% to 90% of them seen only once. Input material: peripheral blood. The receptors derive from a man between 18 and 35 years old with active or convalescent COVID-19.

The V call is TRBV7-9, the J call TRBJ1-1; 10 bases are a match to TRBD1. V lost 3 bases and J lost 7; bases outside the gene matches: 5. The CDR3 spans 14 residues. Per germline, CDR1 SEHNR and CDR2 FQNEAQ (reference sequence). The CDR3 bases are TGTGCCAGCAGCTTGGGACAGGGGATCGGTGAAGCTTTCTTT. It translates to CASSLGQGIGEAFF. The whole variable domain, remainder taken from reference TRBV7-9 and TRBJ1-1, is DTGVSQNPRHKITKRGQNVTFRCDPISEHNRLYWYRQTLGQGPEFLTYFQNEAQLEKSRLLSDRFSAERPKGSFSTLEIQRTEQGDSAMYLCASSLGQGIGEAFFGQGTRLTVV.

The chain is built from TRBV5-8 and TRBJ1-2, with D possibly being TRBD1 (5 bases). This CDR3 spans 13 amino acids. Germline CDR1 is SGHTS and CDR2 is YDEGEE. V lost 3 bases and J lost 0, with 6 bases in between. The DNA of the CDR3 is TGTGCCAGCAGCTCGACAGCTAACTATGGCTACACCTTC. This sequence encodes CASSSTANYGYTF.

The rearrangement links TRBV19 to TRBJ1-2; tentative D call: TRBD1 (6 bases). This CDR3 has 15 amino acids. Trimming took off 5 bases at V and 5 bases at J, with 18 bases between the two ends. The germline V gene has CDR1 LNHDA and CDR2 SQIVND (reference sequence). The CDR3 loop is CASSGTGIYEYGYTF. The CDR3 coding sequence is TGTGCCAGTAGTGGAACAGGGATTTATGAATATGGCTACACCTTC.

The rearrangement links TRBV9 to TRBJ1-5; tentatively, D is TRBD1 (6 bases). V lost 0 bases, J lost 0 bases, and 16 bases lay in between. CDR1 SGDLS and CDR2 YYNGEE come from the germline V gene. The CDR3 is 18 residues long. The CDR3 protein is CASSVATGTRYSNQPQHF. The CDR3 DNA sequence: TGTGCCAGCAGCGTAGCTACCGGGACAAGATATAGCAATCAGCCCCAGCATTTT.

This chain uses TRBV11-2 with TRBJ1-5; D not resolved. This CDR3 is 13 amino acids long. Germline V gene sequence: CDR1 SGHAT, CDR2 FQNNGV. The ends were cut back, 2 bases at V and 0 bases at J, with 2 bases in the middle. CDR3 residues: CASSLRSNQPQHF. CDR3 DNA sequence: TGTGCCAGCAGCTTACGTAGCAATCAGCCCCAGCATTTT.

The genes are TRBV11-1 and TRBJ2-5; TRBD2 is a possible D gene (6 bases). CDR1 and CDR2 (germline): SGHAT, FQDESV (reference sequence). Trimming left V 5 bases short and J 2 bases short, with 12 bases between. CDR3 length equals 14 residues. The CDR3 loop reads CASSPPGGQETQYF. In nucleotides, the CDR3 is TGTGCCAGCAGCCCCCCCGGGGGACAAGAGACCCAGTACTTC.

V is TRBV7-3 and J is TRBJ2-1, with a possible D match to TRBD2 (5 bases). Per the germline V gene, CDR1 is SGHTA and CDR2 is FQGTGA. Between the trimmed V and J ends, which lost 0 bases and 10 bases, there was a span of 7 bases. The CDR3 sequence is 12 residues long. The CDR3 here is CASSLTGGEQFF. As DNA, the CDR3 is TGTGCCAGCAGCTTAACAGGAGGAGAGCAGTTCTTC.

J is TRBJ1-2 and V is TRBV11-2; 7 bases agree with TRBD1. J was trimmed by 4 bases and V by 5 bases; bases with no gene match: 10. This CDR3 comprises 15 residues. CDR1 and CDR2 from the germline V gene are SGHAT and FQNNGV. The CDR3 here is CASSGTWTGSYGYTF. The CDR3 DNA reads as TGTGCCAGCAGCGGAACATGGACAGGATCCTATGGCTACACCTTC.

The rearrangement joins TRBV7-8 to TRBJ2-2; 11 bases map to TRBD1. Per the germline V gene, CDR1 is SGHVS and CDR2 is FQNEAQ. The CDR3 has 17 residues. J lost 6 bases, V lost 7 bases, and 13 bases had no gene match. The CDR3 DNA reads TGTGCCAGCACCGTAAATGGACAGGGGGCTCGGTCCGGGGAGCTGTTTTTT. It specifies CASTVNGQGARSGELFF.

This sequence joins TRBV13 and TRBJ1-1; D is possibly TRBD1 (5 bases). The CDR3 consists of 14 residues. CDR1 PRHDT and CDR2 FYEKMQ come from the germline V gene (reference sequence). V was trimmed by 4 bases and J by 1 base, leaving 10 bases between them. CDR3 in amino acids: CASSSTVKNTEAFF. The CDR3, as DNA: TGTGCCAGCAGCTCGACAGTTAAGAACACTGAAGCTTTCTTT.

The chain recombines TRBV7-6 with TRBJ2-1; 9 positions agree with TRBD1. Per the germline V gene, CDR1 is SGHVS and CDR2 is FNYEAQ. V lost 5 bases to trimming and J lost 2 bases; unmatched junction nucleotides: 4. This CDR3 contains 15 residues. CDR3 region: CASSLGQGTYNEQFF. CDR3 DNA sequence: TGTGCCAGCAGCCTCGGACAGGGGACCTACAATGAGCAGTTCTTC.

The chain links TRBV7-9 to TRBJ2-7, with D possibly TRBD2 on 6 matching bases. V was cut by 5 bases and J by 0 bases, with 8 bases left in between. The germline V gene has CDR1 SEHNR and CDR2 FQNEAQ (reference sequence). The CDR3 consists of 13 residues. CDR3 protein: CASSPGGSYEQYF. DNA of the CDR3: TGTGCCAGCAGCCCCGGGGGCTCCTACGAGCAGTACTTC.